The 18 T cell receptor beta chains in this list originate from one sample, sequenced in a study of blood T cells in healthy people across ages. Sample-barcoded 5' priming and a J-beta primer mix drove a second PCR of roughly 6 to 12 cycles. TCRdb re-called the 5' RACE reads with MiXCR, one entry per CDR3 protein. The sample shows about a million distinct CDR3 sequences, roughly 50% of them seen only once. Sample: blood. The receptors here all came from a young man in good health.

This clonotype has just a few counts. This sequence joins TRBV4-1 and TRBJ2-5; D possibly corresponds to TRBD1 (6 bases). This CDR3 has 16 amino acids. Germline V gene lookup returns CDR1 MGHRA and CDR2 YSYEKL. Trimming stripped 0 bases from V and 1 base from J, with 12 bases between. The CDR3 loop is CASSQDFRGSQETQYF. The CDR3 DNA reads as TGCGCCAGCAGCCAAGATTTCAGGGGCTCCCAAGAGACCCAGTACTTC.

The table lists this clonotype with a few counts. Here the CDR3 DNA reads TGTGCCAGCAGCTTTGCTGGGACAGGGGAAACGGATGGCTACACCTTC. This sequence encodes CASSFAGTGETDGYTF. The chain couples TRBV7-9 to TRBJ1-2, with 10 bases identical to TRBD1. Losses at the gene ends were 3 bases for V and 6 bases for J; bases not matched to a gene: 10. Looked up from germline, CDR1 is SEHNR and CDR2 is FQNEAQ (reference sequence). The length of the CDR3 is 16 residues.

This clonotype has more than one count but fewer than ten. The gene calls are TRBV27 and TRBJ2-7; D perhaps matches TRBD1 (6 bases). The V gene's germline CDR1 is MNHEY and CDR2 SMNVEV (reference sequence). Trimming removed 2 bases from V and 5 bases from J, with 13 bases in between. CDR3 length equals 14 residues. DNA of the CDR3: TGTGCCAGCAGTTTAAACAGGGACGTCCACGAGCAGTACTTC. This translates into CASSLNRDVHEQYF.

The chain recombines TRBV5-1 with TRBJ2-1, with 8 bases lining up with TRBD1. This CDR3 is built from 16 residues. V lost 1 base and J lost 8; bases outside the gene matches: 11. The germline gives CDR1 SGHRS, CDR2 YFSETQ. The CDR3 sequence is CASSLSPRGLEDEQFF. In nucleotides, the CDR3 is TGCGCCAGCAGCTTGTCCCCCAGGGGGCTTGAAGATGAGCAGTTCTTC.

The rearrangement uses TRBV7-9 and TRBJ2-7, with 7 bases lining up with TRBD1. V was clipped by 1 base and J by 5 bases; unmatched bases: 8. The CDR3 is 15 amino acids. Germline-derived CDR1 and CDR2 are SEHNR and FQNEAQ (reference sequence). CDR3 loop: CASSLGQGEGDEQYF. The CDR3, as DNA: TGTGCCAGCAGCTTAGGACAGGGAGAAGGTGACGAGCAGTACTTC.

As to this clonotype: At one of its ends the junction is not consistent with the germline gene, which may arise from a read error. The chain is built from TRBV6-5 and TRBJ2-5, with 7 bases fitting TRBD1. Per the germline V gene, CDR1 is MNHEY and CDR2 is SVGAGI. The CDR3 loop spans 15 amino acids. The chain's CDR3 is CAGSYSGQKQETQYF. CDR3 DNA sequence: TGTGCCGGCAGTTACTCGGGACAGAAACAAGAGACCCAGTACTTC.

This clonotype showed up just a few times. The chain is built from TRBV4-1 and TRBJ2-6, with D uncertain. This CDR3 region has 16 residues. The V and J ends lost 3 bases and 0 bases respectively, with 9 bases between them. Per germline, CDR1 MGHRA and CDR2 YSYEKL. This CDR3 reads CASSHGRSSGANVLTF. The CDR3 region has the DNA TGCGCCAGCAGCCATGGACGGAGCTCTGGGGCCAACGTCCTGACTTTC.

This clonotype has only one observation. The V call is TRBV18, the J call TRBJ2-5, with 11 bases that match TRBD1. With the DNA end fitting TRBJ2-7 better, the J assignment may be wrong. CDR3 size: 15 residues. Germline assignment: CDR1 KGHSH and CDR2 LQKENI. As DNA, the CDR3 is TGTGCCAGCTCAACTCTCGGGACAGGGGGGAACGAGCAGTACTTC. Its translation: CASSTLGTGGNEQYF.

The chain uses TRBV5-1 and TRBJ2-3; maybe TRBD1 (6 bases). V lost 2 bases and J lost 3, with 16 bases in between. The germline V gene encodes CDR1 SGHRS and CDR2 YFSETQ. CDR3 length: 16 amino acids. The CDR3 nucleotides read TGCGCCAGCAGCTTCAGGGGCAACAAAGGGACAGATACGCAGTATTTT. Protein: CASSFRGNKGTDTQYF.

The J gene is TRBJ2-6, the V gene TRBV20-1; 7 nucleotides match TRBD1. The CDR3 spans 15 residues. V lost 6 bases and J lost 0; bases outside the gene matches: 5. Germline V gene data show CDR1 as DFQATT and CDR2 as SNEGSKA (reference sequence). CDR3 sequence reads: CSATQGSSGANVLTF. The CDR3 DNA reads as TGCAGTGCCACACAGGGGAGCTCTGGGGCCAACGTCCTGACTTTC.

V gene TRBV5-1 combines with J gene TRBJ2-1; 12 positions agree with TRBD2. Germline CDR1 is SGHRS and CDR2 is YFSETQ. The CDR3 contains 16 residues. The ends lost 0 bases at V and 10 bases at J; junction bases unmatched: 8. CDR3 in amino acids: CASSLASGGATSEQFF. As DNA, the CDR3 is TGCGCCAGCAGCTTGGCTAGCGGGGGGGCGACATCCGAGCAGTTCTTC.

This clonotype was seen a handful of times. This chain links TRBV6-5 with TRBJ1-6; tentative D call: TRBD1 (6 bases). Germline V gene data show CDR1 as MNHEY and CDR2 as SVGAGI. The CDR3 contains 14 residues. V was clipped by 5 bases and J by 7 bases, with 12 bases between them. CDR3 amino acids: CASSLVTGNSPLHF. CDR3 sequence (DNA): TGTGCCAGCAGTCTCGTGACAGGCAATTCACCCCTCCACTTT.

In the case of this clonotype: Sequence at one end of the junction differs from germline and may be a read error. This chain joins TRBV9 and TRBJ2-5; tentative D call: TRBD2 (5 bases). Germline V gene data show CDR1 as SGDLS and CDR2 as YYNGEE. This CDR3 has 15 amino acids. The CDR3 sequence is CASSQTSGLQEAQYF. In DNA form, the CDR3 reads TGTGCCAGCAGCCAAACGAGCGGTCTTCAAGAGGCCCAGTACTTC.

This clonotype was counted only a few times. The chain links TRBV7-2 to TRBJ1-5; no definite D call. The CDR3 runs to 15 residues. Germline CDR1 and CDR2: SGHTA and FQGNSA. V was shortened by 0 bases and J by 4 bases, with 10 bases between the two germline ends. The CDR3 loop is CASSLAGSENQPQHF. CDR3 DNA sequence: TGTGCCAGCAGCTTAGCAGGGTCAGAGAATCAGCCCCAGCATTTT.

The table lists this clonotype with a count of one. The rearrangement links TRBV20-1 to TRBJ2-1; 8 nucleotides match TRBD2. The end of the DNA aligns better with TRBJ2-7, so the J call may be wrong. This CDR3 spans 15 amino acids. In germline, CDR1 is DFQATT, CDR2 SNEGSKA (reference sequence). The CDR3 reads CSARPSGGSYNEQYF. The DNA of the CDR3 is TGCAGTGCTAGACCGAGCGGGGGCTCCTACAATGAGCAGTACTTC.

This clonotype was detected only a few times. The chain links TRBV6-5 to TRBJ2-5; the match to TRBD1 covers 7 bases. V shed 0 bases, J shed 1 base, and the junction held 2 bases outside the gene matches. This CDR3 has 15 amino acids. Looked up from germline, CDR1 is MNHEY and CDR2 is SVGAGI. CDR3 loop: CASSYSGQLQETQYF. The DNA for the CDR3 is TGTGCCAGCAGTTACTCGGGACAGCTCCAAGAGACCCAGTACTTC.

This chain joins TRBV30 and TRBJ2-1; possible D gene TRBD2, 7 bases. This CDR3 comprises 15 residues. Germline loops: CDR1 GTSNPN, CDR2 SVGIG (reference sequence). Trimming took off 5 bases at V and 7 bases at J, with 21 bases between the two ends. The CDR3 spells CAWLGGATAWNEQFF. The CDR3, as DNA: TGTGCCTGGTTAGGGGGGGCTACCGCCTGGAATGAGCAGTTCTTC. The whole variable domain, filled in from reference TRBV30 and TRBJ2-1, reads SQTIHQWPATLVQPVGSPLSLECTVEGTSNPNLYWYRQAAGRGLQLLFYSVGIGQISSEVPQNLSASRPQDRQFILSSKKLLLSDSGFYLCAWLGGATAWNEQFFGPGTRLTVL.

V usage is TRBV20-1 and J usage is TRBJ1-4, with D possibly TRBD1 on 6 matching bases. Trimming stripped 3 bases from V and 0 bases from J, with 14 bases between. This CDR3 is 16 amino acids long. Per the germline V gene, CDR1 is DFQATT and CDR2 is SNEGSKA (reference sequence). CDR3 loop: CSARLLGTTTNEKLFF. In DNA form, the CDR3 reads TGCAGTGCTAGGCTACTCGGGACAACAACTAATGAAAAACTGTTTTTT.